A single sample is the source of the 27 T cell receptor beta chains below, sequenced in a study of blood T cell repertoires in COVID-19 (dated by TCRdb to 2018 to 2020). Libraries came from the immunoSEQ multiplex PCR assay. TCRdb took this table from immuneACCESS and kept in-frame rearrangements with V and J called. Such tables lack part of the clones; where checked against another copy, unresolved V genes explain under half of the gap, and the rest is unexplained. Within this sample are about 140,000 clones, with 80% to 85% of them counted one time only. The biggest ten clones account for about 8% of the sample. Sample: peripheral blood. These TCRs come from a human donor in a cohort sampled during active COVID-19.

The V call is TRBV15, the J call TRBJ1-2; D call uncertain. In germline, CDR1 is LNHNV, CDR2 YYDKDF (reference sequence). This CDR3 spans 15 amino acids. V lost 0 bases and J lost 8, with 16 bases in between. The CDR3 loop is CATSREVEGFGGYTF. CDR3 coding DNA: TGTGCCACCAGCAGAGAGGTCGAGGGCTTTGGGGGCTACACCTTC.

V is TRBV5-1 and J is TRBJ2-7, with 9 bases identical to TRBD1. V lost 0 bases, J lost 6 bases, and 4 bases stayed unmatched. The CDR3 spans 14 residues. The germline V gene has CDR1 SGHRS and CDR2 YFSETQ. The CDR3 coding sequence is TGCGCCAGCAGCTTGGCACAGGGGGCAGGCGAGCAGTACTTC. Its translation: CASSLAQGAGEQYF.

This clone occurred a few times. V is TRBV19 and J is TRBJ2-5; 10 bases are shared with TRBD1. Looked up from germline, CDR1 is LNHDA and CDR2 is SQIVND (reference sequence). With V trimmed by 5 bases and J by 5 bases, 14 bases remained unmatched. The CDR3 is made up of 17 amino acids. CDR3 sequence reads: CASSAFMTGGEGETQYF. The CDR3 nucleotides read TGTGCCAGTAGTGCATTCATGACAGGGGGCGAAGGGGAGACCCAGTACTTC.

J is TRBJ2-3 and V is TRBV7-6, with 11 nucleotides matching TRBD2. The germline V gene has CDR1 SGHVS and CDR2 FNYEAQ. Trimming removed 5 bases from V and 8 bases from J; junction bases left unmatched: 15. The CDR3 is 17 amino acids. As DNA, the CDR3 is TGTGCCAGCAGCCGCACTAGCGGGGGACCTACCTCCGGTACGCAGTATTTT. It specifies CASSRTSGGPTSGTQYF.

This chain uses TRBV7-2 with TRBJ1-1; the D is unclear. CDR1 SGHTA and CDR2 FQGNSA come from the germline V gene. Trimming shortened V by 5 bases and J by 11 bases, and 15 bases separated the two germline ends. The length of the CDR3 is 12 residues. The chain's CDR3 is CASSPNPTNAFF. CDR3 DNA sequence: TGTGCCAGCAGCCCAAACCCGACAAATGCTTTCTTT.

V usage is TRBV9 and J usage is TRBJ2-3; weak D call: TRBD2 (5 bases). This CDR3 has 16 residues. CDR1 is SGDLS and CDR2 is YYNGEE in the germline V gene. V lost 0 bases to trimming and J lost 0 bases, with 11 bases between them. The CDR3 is CASSVDEGASTDTQYF. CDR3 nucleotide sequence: TGTGCCAGCAGCGTAGACGAGGGAGCTAGCACAGATACGCAGTATTTT.

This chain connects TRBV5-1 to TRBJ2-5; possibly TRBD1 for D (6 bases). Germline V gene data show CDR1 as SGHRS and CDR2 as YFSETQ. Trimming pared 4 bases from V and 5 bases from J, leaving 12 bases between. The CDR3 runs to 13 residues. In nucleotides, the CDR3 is TGCGCCAGCAGCCAACAGGGTTTGGAGACCCAGTACTTC. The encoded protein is CASSQQGLETQYF.

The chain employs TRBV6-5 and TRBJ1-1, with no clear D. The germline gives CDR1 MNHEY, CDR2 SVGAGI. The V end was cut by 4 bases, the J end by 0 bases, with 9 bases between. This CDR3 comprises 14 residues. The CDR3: CASSSTFMNTEAFF. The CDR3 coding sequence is TGTGCCAGCAGTTCGACATTTATGAACACTGAAGCTTTCTTT.

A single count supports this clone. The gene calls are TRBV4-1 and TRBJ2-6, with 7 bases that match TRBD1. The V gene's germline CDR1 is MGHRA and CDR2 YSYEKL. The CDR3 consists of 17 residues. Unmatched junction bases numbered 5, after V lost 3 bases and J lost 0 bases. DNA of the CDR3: TGCGCCAGCAGCCAGCCGGGACAGAACTCTGGGGCCAACGTCCTGACTTTC. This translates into CASSQPGQNSGANVLTF.

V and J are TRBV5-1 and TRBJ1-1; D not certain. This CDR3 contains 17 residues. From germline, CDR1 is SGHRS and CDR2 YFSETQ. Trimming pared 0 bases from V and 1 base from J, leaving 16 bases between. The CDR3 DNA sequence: TGCGCCAGCAGCTTGGAGTCCCCTCTGGCGGGGAACACTGAAGCTTTCTTT. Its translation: CASSLESPLAGNTEAFF. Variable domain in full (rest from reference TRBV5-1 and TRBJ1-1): KAGVTQTPRYLIKTRGQQVTLSCSPISGHRSVSWYQQTPGQGLQFLFEYFSETQRNKGNFPGRFSGRQFSNSRSEMNVSTLELGDSALYLCASSLESPLAGNTEAFFGQGTRLTVV.

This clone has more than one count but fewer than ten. This CDR3 is CASSLQGKVGEKLFF. In DNA form, the CDR3 reads TGTGCCAGCAGCCTTCAGGGGAAGGTCGGTGAAAAACTGTTTTTT. This rearrangement joins TRBV7-9 to TRBJ1-4; possibly TRBD1 for D (6 bases). The CDR3 is made up of 15 amino acids. The ends were cut back, 5 bases at V and 7 bases at J, with 17 bases in the middle. Germline loops: CDR1 SEHNR, CDR2 FQNEAQ (reference sequence).

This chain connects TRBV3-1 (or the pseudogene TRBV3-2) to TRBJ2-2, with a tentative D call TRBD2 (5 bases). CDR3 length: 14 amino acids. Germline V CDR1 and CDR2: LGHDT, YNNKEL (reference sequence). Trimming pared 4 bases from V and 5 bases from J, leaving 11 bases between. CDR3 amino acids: CASSPPGNTGELFF. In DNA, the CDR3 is TGTGCCAGCAGCCCCCCCGGGAATACCGGGGAGCTGTTTTTT.

The CDR3 DNA reads TGCGCCAGCAGCCAACTAAGCGGGGTCCAAGAGACCCAGTACTTC. Translation gives CASSQLSGVQETQYF. The chain is built from TRBV4-1 and TRBJ2-5; 7 bases fit TRBD2. Germline trimming cut 2 bases from V and 1 base from J; bases unmatched to any gene: 4. The CDR3 length is 15 residues. From germline, CDR1 is MGHRA and CDR2 YSYEKL.

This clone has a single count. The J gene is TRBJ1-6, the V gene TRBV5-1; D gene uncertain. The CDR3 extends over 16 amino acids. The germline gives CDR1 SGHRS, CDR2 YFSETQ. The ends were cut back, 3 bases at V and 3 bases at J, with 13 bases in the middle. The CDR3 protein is CASSWRSAFYNSPLHF. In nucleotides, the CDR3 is TGCGCCAGCAGCTGGAGGTCAGCATTCTATAATTCACCCCTCCACTTT.

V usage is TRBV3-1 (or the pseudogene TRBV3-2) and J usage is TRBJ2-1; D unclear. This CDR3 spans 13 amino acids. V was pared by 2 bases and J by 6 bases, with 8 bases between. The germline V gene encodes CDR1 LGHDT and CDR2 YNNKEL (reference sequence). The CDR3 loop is CASSQLTPNEQFF. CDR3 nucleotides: TGTGCCAGCAGCCAACTAACTCCCAATGAGCAGTTCTTC.

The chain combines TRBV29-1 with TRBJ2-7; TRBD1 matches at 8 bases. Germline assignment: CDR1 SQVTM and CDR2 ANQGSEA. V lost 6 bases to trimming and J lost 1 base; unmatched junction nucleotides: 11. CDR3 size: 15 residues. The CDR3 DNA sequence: TGCAGCGTCCAATCGCACAACAGGGGGTCCTACGAGCAGTACTTC. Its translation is CSVQSHNRGSYEQYF.

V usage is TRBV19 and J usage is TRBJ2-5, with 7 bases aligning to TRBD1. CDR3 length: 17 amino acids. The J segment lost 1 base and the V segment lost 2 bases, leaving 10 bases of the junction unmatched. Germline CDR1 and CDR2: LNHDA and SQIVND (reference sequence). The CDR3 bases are TGTGCCAGTAGTATAAGAGGGAAACAGGGGCTCCAAGAGACCCAGTACTTC. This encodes CASSIRGKQGLQETQYF.

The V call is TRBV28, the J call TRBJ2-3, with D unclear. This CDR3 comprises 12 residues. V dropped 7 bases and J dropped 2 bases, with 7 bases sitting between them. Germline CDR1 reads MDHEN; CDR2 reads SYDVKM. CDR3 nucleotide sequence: TGTGCCAGCAAATCCTCCACAGATACGCAGTATTTT. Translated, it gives CASKSSTDTQYF.

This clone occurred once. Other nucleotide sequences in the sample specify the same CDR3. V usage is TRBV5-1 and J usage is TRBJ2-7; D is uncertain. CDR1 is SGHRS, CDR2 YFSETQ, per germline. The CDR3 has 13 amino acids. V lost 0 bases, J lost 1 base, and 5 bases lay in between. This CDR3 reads CASSLGQSYEQYF. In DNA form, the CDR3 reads TGCGCCAGCAGCTTGGGGCAGTCCTACGAGCAGTACTTC. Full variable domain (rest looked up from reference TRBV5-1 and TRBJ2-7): KAGVTQTPRYLIKTRGQQVTLSCSPISGHRSVSWYQQTPGQGLQFLFEYFSETQRNKGNFPGRFSGRQFSNSRSEMNVSTLELGDSALYLCASSLGQSYEQYFGPGTRLTVT.

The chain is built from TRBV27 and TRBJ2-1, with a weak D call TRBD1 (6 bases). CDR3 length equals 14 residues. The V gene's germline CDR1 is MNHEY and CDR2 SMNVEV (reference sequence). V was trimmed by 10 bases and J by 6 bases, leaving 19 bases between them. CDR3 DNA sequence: TGTGCCACAGGGGCTGTAGGGGTCGCCAATGAGCAGTTCTTC. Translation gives CATGAVGVANEQFF.

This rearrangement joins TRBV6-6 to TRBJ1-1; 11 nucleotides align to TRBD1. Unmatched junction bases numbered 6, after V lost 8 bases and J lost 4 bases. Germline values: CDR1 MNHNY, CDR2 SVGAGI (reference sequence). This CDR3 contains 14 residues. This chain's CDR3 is CASRTGGAGTEAFF. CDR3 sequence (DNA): TGTGCCAGCCGGACAGGGGGCGCGGGCACTGAAGCTTTCTTT.

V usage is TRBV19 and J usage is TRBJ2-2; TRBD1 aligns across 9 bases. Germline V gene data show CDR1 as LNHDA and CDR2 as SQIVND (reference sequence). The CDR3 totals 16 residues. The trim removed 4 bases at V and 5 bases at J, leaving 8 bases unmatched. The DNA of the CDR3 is TGTGCCAGTAGTAATTGGGGACAGGGAGGGACCGGGGAGCTGTTTTTT. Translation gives CASSNWGQGGTGELFF.

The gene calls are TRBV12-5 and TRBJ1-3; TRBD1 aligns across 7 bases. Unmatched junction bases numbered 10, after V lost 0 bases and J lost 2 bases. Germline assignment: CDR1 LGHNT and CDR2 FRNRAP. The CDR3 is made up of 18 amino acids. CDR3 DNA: TGTGCTAGTGGTTTGGTAAGAGACAGGGTGCCTACTGGAAACACCATATATTTT. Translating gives CASGLVRDRVPTGNTIYF.

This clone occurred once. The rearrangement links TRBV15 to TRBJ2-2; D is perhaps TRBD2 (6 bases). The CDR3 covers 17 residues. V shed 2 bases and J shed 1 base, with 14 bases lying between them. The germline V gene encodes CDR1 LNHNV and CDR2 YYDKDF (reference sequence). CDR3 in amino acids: CATSRFGYGGNTGELFF. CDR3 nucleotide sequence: TGTGCCACCAGCAGATTCGGGTACGGGGGGAACACCGGGGAGCTGTTTTTT.

The CDR3 sequence is CASSYGGRTNEQYF. The DNA of the CDR3 is TGTGCCAGCAGTTACGGCGGCAGAACTAACGAGCAGTACTTC. This chain links TRBV6-6 with TRBJ2-7; D is ambiguous. The germline V and J ends were trimmed by 2 bases and 5 bases, with 13 bases remaining between them. This CDR3 contains 14 residues. The germline V gene has CDR1 MNHNY and CDR2 SVGAGI (reference sequence).

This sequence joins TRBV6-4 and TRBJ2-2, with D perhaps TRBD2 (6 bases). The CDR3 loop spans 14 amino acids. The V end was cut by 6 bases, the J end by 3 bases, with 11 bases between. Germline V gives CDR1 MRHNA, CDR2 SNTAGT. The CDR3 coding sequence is TGTGCCAGCAGACCGGGACTCTACACCGGGGAGCTGTTTTTT. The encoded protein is CASRPGLYTGELFF.

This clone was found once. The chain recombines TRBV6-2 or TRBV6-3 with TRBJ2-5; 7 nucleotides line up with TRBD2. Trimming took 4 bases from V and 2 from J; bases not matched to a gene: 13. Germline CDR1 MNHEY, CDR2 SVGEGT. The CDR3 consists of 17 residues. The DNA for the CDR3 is TGTGCCAGCAGTTTAGGAAGCGGGGCATCCCAACAAGAGACCCAGTACTTC. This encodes CASSLGSGASQQETQYF.